One and the same sample provided the 16 T cell receptor beta chains below, sequenced in a study of blood T cell repertoires in COVID-19. Data came from immunoSEQ multiplex PCR; TCRdb stores just in-frame clones and leaves some out. The sample holds 400,000 or so clones, about 90% seen once. Sequenced: PBMCs or T cells enriched from blood (not recorded which). Every receptor here comes from a man between 18 and 29 years old who had recovered from COVID-19.

The rearrangement joins TRBV5-1 to TRBJ1-6, with D perhaps matching TRBD1 (6 bases). Germline lookup yields CDR1 SGHRS and CDR2 YFSETQ. The length of the CDR3 is 15 residues. With 0 bases removed from V and 12 bases from J, the gap between germline ends came to 16 bases. CDR3 DNA: TGCGCCAGCAGCTTGGCATCCGGCCAAGGGGGACCCCTCCACTTT. Its translation: CASSLASGQGGPLHF.

The chain joins TRBV14 to TRBJ1-2; 7 bases map to TRBD1. The germline V gene has CDR1 SGHDN and CDR2 FVKESK. V trimming: 0 bases; J trimming: 7 bases; junction bases outside the gene matches: 8. The CDR3 is 15 amino acids. CDR3 in DNA: TGTGCCAGCAGCCAAGATATAGGACAGGTGACTGGCTACACCTTC. Translating it yields CASSQDIGQVTGYTF.

The chain links TRBV2 to TRBJ1-5; D is uncertain. The germline CDR1 and CDR2 sequences are SNHLY and FYNNEI. V lost 3 bases and J lost 4, with 10 bases in between. This CDR3 is 14 amino acids long. CDR3 residues: CASSDNSLNQPQHF. The DNA of the CDR3 is TGTGCCAGCAGTGATAACTCGCTAAATCAGCCCCAGCATTTT.

V gene TRBV20-1 combines with J gene TRBJ1-5, with 9 bases aligning to TRBD1. The germline V gene encodes CDR1 DFQATT and CDR2 SNEGSKA (reference sequence). Trimming took 6 bases from V and 8 from J; bases not matched to a gene: 2. The CDR3 is 11 residues long. CDR3 in amino acids: CSAGQGKPQHF. As DNA, the CDR3 is TGCAGTGCCGGACAGGGGAAGCCCCAGCATTTT.

This chain connects TRBV29-1 to TRBJ2-1; perhaps TRBD2 as D (6 bases). The CDR3 totals 14 residues. V was pared by 5 bases and J by 7 bases, with 18 bases between. Germline V gene lookup returns CDR1 SQVTM and CDR2 ANQGSEA. This CDR3 reads CSVSGTGLANEQFF. DNA for the CDR3: TGCAGCGTTTCCGGGACTGGGCTCGCAAATGAGCAGTTCTTC.

The genes are TRBV6-5 and TRBJ1-2; no clear D. CDR1 and CDR2 (germline): MNHEY, SVGAGI. Trimming left V 5 bases short and J 6 bases short, with 13 bases between. CDR3 size: 13 residues. The CDR3 protein is CASSLRAGDGYTF. The CDR3 coding sequence is TGTGCCAGCAGTCTACGGGCCGGGGATGGCTACACCTTC.

The gene calls are TRBV10-3 and TRBJ2-7; D is possibly TRBD1 (6 bases). Trimming stripped 7 bases from V and 1 base from J, with 11 bases between. This CDR3 is 13 amino acids long. Germline CDR1 and CDR2: ENHRY and SYGVKD. In nucleotides, the CDR3 is TGTGCCATCACTCAACAGGGTTCCTACGAGCAGTACTTC. It encodes CAITQQGSYEQYF.

The rearrangement joins TRBV5-4 to TRBJ2-7; D perhaps matches TRBD1 (6 bases). This CDR3 region has 14 residues. Trimming took off 4 bases at V and 2 bases at J, with 13 bases between the two ends. The V gene's germline CDR1 is SGHNT and CDR2 YYREEE (reference sequence). In DNA form, the CDR3 reads TGTGCCAGCAGCCCGTTACAGGGAGCCTACGAGCAGTACTTC. This sequence encodes CASSPLQGAYEQYF.

The chain links TRBV11-3 to TRBJ2-3; 7 bases line up with TRBD1. Looked up from germline, CDR1 is SGHNT and CDR2 is YENEEA. The CDR3 has 15 residues. V dropped 6 bases and J dropped 0; count of bases not matched to a gene: 6. The CDR3: CASSRDRESTDTQYF. Written as DNA, the CDR3 is TGTGCCAGCAGTCGAGACAGGGAAAGCACAGATACGCAGTATTTT.

The J gene is TRBJ2-5, the V gene TRBV29-1; no clear D gene. Germline assignment: CDR1 SQVTM and CDR2 ANQGSEA. CDR3 length equals 12 residues. Trimming removed 1 base from V and 5 bases from J, with 8 bases in between. In nucleotides, the CDR3 is TGCAGCGTTGAAGCCCATGCGGAGACCCAGTACTTC. Translated: CSVEAHAETQYF.

This clone has just one count. The rearrangement links TRBV5-5 to TRBJ1-2, with 7 nucleotides matching TRBD1. The CDR3 is made up of 14 amino acids. After removal of 4 bases from V and 4 bases from J, the junction contained 7 bases not matched to a gene. CDR1 is SGHKS, CDR2 YYEKEE, per germline (reference sequence). The CDR3 region is CASSLRDSSYGYTF. CDR3 sequence (DNA): TGTGCCAGCAGCCTTCGGGACAGCTCCTATGGCTACACCTTC.

The V and J genes are TRBV27 and TRBJ1-5; 10 nucleotides line up with TRBD1. The CDR3 sequence is 15 residues long. Germline CDR1 and CDR2: MNHEY and SMNVEV (reference sequence). The V gene end was trimmed by 6 bases and the J gene end by 6 bases; junction bases not matched to a gene: 8. The CDR3 protein is CASRRQGAMAQPQHF. In nucleotides, the CDR3 is TGTGCCAGCAGGAGACAGGGGGCGATGGCTCAGCCCCAGCATTTT.

This clone was seen a single time. Other DNA variants within this sample encode the same CDR3. The gene calls are TRBV6-5 and TRBJ1-5; 7 positions match TRBD1. Germline loops: CDR1 MNHEY, CDR2 SVGAGI. V lost 4 bases, J lost 0 bases, and 0 bases stayed unmatched. The CDR3 runs to 14 residues. The CDR3, as DNA: TGTGCCAGCAGTTCAGGGGGTAGCAATCAGCCCCAGCATTTT. Encoded protein: CASSSGGSNQPQHF.

This chain connects TRBV7-6 to TRBJ1-1; D call uncertain. V gave up 5 bases and J gave up 11 bases, with 12 bases separating them. Germline V gene data show CDR1 as SGHVS and CDR2 as FNYEAQ. The CDR3 is made up of 11 amino acids. The CDR3 nucleotides are TGTGCCAGCAGCCCCGAGACCGGGGCTTTCTTT. Protein sequence: CASSPETGAFF.

The chain joins TRBV6-6 to TRBJ2-1; 7 bases map to TRBD2. CDR3 size: 16 residues. V shed 6 bases and J 0 bases; nucleotides not matched to a gene: 8. The V gene's germline CDR1 is MNHNY and CDR2 SVGAGI (reference sequence). The CDR3 nucleotides read TGTGCCAGCAGATCACTCGGGGGGAGCTCCTACAATGAGCAGTTCTTC. Residues: CASRSLGGSSYNEQFF.

This rearrangement joins TRBV29-1 to TRBJ2-7; 9 bases agree with TRBD1. J gave up 3 bases and V 0 bases, and 3 bases lay outside the gene matches. The CDR3 is 14 residues long. Germline lookup yields CDR1 SQVTM and CDR2 ANQGSEA. The CDR3 region is CSVEEGGQGYEQYF. In DNA, the CDR3 is TGCAGCGTTGAAGAGGGGGGACAGGGCTACGAGCAGTACTTC.